Presented here are 4 T cell receptor beta chains from one specimen sequenced in a study of identical twins. From the 5' RACE reads, TCRdb called clonotypes with MiXCR, one entry per CDR3 protein. The sample holds approximately 210,000 distinct CDR3 sequences; roughly a tenth are singletons and the top ten take approximately 5.1%. Source material: memory (CD45RO+) T cells sorted from blood. These receptors were taken from a woman under 30 in good health.

This clonotype was recorded a few times. The chain carries TRBV15 and TRBJ2-5; no clear D. This CDR3 comprises 14 residues. Germline V lookup: CDR1 LNHNV, CDR2 YYDKDF (reference sequence). V was cut by 1 base and J by 3 bases, with 9 bases left in between. CDR3 DNA sequence: TGTGCCACCAGCAGAGGGTTCACAGAAGAGACCCAGTACTTC. Its protein is CATSRGFTEETQYF.

This clonotype was observed at least ten times. CDR3 sequence: CASSPNWGPFAELFF. The DNA for the CDR3 is TGTGCCAGCTCACCAAATTGGGGCCCCTTCGCGGAGCTGTTTTTT. The chain has TRBV18 and TRBJ2-2; perhaps TRBD1 as D (5 bases). The V gene's germline CDR1 is KGHSH and CDR2 LQKENI. The CDR3 sequence is 15 residues long. V was clipped by 2 bases and J by 10 bases, with 17 bases between them.

The chain recombines TRBV19 with TRBJ1-1; the D is unclear. V was pared by 3 bases and J by 2 bases, with 7 bases between. Germline CDR1 LNHDA, CDR2 SQIVND (reference sequence). This CDR3 comprises 13 residues. The DNA for the CDR3 is TGTGCCAGTAGTATGCGCGGCAACACTGAAGCTTTCTTT. Translated: CASSMRGNTEAFF.

In its sample, this clonotype was seen a few times. The rearrangement uses TRBV6-5 and TRBJ2-7; the match to TRBD1 covers 9 bases. V lost 4 bases, J lost 4 bases, and 5 bases stayed unmatched. From germline, CDR1 is MNHEY and CDR2 SVGAGI. The CDR3 spans 14 residues. The CDR3: CASSSGTGIYEQYF. Here the CDR3 DNA reads TGTGCCAGCAGTTCCGGGACAGGGATATACGAGCAGTACTTC.